The rows below give T cell receptor beta chains drawn from one sample of a study of vaccination and CD4 T cells after COVID-19. TCRdb re-called the PCR reads with MiXCR, one entry per CDR3 protein. The repertoire holds 9,500 to 15,000 distinct CDR3 sequences, with roughly three fifths as singletons. For these TCRs, the target antigens are not known. Sequencing was performed on CD4+ T cells from blood, cultured in vitro. The receptors originated from a human donor who had recovered from COVID-19. Each CDR3 is given with its conserved first and last residue. D genes are given only for firm matches.

V | D | CDR3
TRBV11-2 | NA | CASSLDGGHTEAFF
TRBV6-1 | TRBD1 | CASSRTGTGGAGRETQYF
TRBV20-1 | NA | CSAGAGYQETQYF
TRBV7-2 | TRBD2 | CASSLGAGSYNEQFF
TRBV27 | NA | CASSSTGTGYNEQFF
TRBV5-1 | TRBD2 | CASSSSTSGSTDTQYF
TRBV30 | NA | CAWSVRTPGNQETQYF
TRBV20-1 | NA | CSASASREQYF
TRBV11-2 | NA | CASSLDQSQPQHF
TRBV20-1 | NA | CSARDGTIAEAFF
TRBV6-1 | TRBD2 | CASSPETGGSYEQYF
TRBV6-1 | NA | CASRQNQETAQYF
TRBV6-2/TRBV6-3 | NA | CASSHTNEQFF
TRBV20-1 | TRBD2 | CSARDGTSRPNEQFF
TRBV20-1 | TRBD1 | CSYFTDRVEGGYTF
TRBV2 | NA | CASSKGVSPLHF
TRBV6-5 | TRBD1 | CASSSSGGHYEQYF
TRBV4-3 | NA | CASSQGGNSYNEQFF
TRBV5-1 | TRBD2 | CASSQSRSGLPTDTQYF
TRBV11-2 | NA | CASSLEGDQPQHF
TRBV6-1 | NA | CASIDNTGTGYGYTF
TRBV24-1 | NA | CATRNPGEGNEQFF
TRBV4-3 | TRBD2 | CASSQDRGVGETQYF
TRBV20-1 | NA | CSASRGESGNTIYF
TRBV7-9 | NA | CASSLGTDSGNTIYF
TRBV4-3 | NA | CASSPRRGLDYGYTF
TRBV27 | NA | CASSPLGQYYEQYF
TRBV12-3/TRBV12-4 | NA | CASSAGGTYNSPLHF
TRBV7-9 | NA | CASASAGYSYEQYF
TRBV20-1 | NA | CSASGVTFYEQYF
TRBV7-2 | NA | CASSPGDWSYEQYF
TRBV7-8 | TRBD2 | CASSLGWLAGARVSQETQYF
TRBV30 | NA | CAWSARETQYF
TRBV28 | TRBD1 | CASIRQGFSGYTF
TRBV6-1 | TRBD2 | CASSKIGRNEQFF
TRBV7-9 | NA | CASSLSGLTYNEQFF
TRBV20-1 | TRBD2 | CSALLAGDWSGELFF
TRBV5-5 | NA | CASTPNRGRFYEQYF
TRBV7-9 | NA | CASSLAPGTEAFF
TRBV20-1 | TRBD2 | CRGTSGLSYEQYF
TRBV28 | NA | CASSPGDTEAFF
TRBV20-1 | TRBD1 | CSARGRDRDTGATNTIYF
TRBV7-8 | NA | CASSLISGTEAFF
TRBV27 | NA | CASSLTPLSNEQYF
TRBV20-1 | TRBD2 | CSARVHTGGPGEQFF
TRBV5-1 | TRBD1 | CASSRAGQGAQYNSPLHF
TRBV19 | NA | CASSMRSGGSRDEQYF
TRBV11-2 | NA | CASSSDQETQYF
TRBV2 | NA | CASSGSQQETQYF
TRBV7-2 | TRBD2 | CASSLTLRLAGTQETQYF
TRBV4-2 | TRBD1 | CASSPSEGTGGRPQHF
TRBV11-2 | NA | CASSVQGKAEAFF
TRBV12-3/TRBV12-4 | NA | CASSFGERDTQYF